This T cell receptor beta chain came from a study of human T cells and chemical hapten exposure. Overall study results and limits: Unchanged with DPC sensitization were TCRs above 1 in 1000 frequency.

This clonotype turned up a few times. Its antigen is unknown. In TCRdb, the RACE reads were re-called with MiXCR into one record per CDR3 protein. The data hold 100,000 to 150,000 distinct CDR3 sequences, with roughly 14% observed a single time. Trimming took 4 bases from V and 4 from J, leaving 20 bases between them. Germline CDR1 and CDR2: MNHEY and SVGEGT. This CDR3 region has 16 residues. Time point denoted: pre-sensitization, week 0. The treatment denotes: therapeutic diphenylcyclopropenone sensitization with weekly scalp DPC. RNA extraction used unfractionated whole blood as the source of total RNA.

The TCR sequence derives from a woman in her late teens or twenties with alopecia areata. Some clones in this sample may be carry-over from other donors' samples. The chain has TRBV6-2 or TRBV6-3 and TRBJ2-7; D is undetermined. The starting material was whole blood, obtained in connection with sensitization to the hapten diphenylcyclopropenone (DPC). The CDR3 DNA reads TGTGCCAGCAGTTTAATTGGCAGCGCTAGACCTTACGAGCAGTACTTC. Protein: CASSLIGSARPYEQYF.